The clone carrying this T cell receptor (beta chain) was observed a handful of times. Its cognate antigen is unknown. Little can be read into the size of this beta chain, an off-target read in a library designed for alpha chains. This sample was included in a study of spatial heterogeneity in lung cancer. Study results and caveats: Mutation counts in tumors were tracked by counts of expanded intratumoral alpha and beta TCRs.

The time point was: sample taken at primary tumor resection. Germline V gene data show CDR1 as SGHTA and CDR2 as FQGNSA. Deletions cut 3 bases from V and 2 bases from J, with 8 bases between. The CDR3 is 13 residues long. Individually, TCR cDNA molecules were each labelled with a unique molecular identifier. TCRdb reprocessed the 5' RACE reads with MiXCR, giving one entry per CDR3 protein. Of over a thousand distinct CDR3 sequences in the sample, about a sixth were seen once. The sequencing used lung tumor tissue, collected at surgery. This clonotype originated in a female donor with early-stage non-small cell lung cancer. The V call is TRBV7-2, the J call TRBJ2-7; D possibly corresponds to TRBD1 (5 bases). CDR3 protein: CASSFQGTYEQYF. The CDR3 region has the DNA TGTGCCAGCAGCTTTCAGGGAACCTACGAGCAGTACTTC.